This entry lists 31 T cell receptor beta chains sequenced from one sample in a study of beta chain features in type 1 diabetes. Findings of the study overall: There was a moderate but significant shortening of TCRB CDR3s in all four CD4+ subsets of Type 1 diabetes patients.

Every bit of the isolated RNA underwent reverse transcription, so sequencing read expressed TCRB transcripts. Clones were read by immunoSEQ multiplex PCR, and TCRdb kept only the in-frame ones, dropping some. The table includes hundreds of thousands of clones, approximately 12% detected once. Their recognized antigens are unknown. Material: naive CD4+ T cells from blood. The receptors originated from a woman in her late teens or twenties with type 1 diabetes.

The sample holds a few counts of this clone. V is TRBV30 and J is TRBJ2-1, with D possibly being TRBD2 (5 bases). Germline V gene sequence: CDR1 GTSNPN, CDR2 SVGIG (reference sequence). There are 12 residues in the CDR3. Deletions cut 2 bases from V and 11 bases from J, with 13 bases between. The CDR3 sequence: CAWSSSGVQQFF. The CDR3 nucleotides read TGTGCCTGGAGTAGCTCCGGGGTCCAGCAGTTCTTC.

A few counts support this clone. The chain couples TRBV6-6 to TRBJ2-3; TRBD2 aligns across 7 bases. V gave up 7 bases and J gave up 4 bases; unmatched junction bases: 5. The CDR3 sequence is 13 residues long. Germline-derived CDR1 and CDR2 are MNHNY and SVGAGI (reference sequence). The CDR3 protein is CASKRAGPDTQYF. The CDR3 DNA reads TGTGCCAGCAAAAGAGCGGGACCAGATACGCAGTATTTT.

The chain has TRBV19 and TRBJ2-7; 8 bases are shared with TRBD1. The junction had 9 bases not matched to a gene; V was cut back by 6 bases and J by 5 bases. The CDR3 spans 14 residues. Germline V gives CDR1 LNHDA, CDR2 SQIVND (reference sequence). The CDR3 nucleotides read TGTGCCAGTAGCCCTGGGGACAGGAACAACGAGCAGTACTTC. The encoded protein is CASSPGDRNNEQYF.

There are a few counts of this clone. V and J are TRBV7-2 and TRBJ2-1, with D unresolved. Germline values: CDR1 SGHTA, CDR2 FQGNSA. Deletions cut 0 bases from V and 7 bases from J, with 7 bases between. The CDR3 covers 13 residues. The chain's CDR3 is CASSLAYENEQFF. CDR3 nucleotide sequence: TGTGCCAGCAGCTTAGCGTACGAGAATGAGCAGTTCTTC. Using reference TRBV7-2 and TRBJ2-1 for the parts outside the CDR3, the full variable domain is GAGVSQSPSNKVTEKGKDVELRCDPISGHTALYWYRQSLGQGLEFLIYFQGNSAPDKSGLPSDRFSAERTGGSVSTLTIQRTQQEDSAVYLCASSLAYENEQFFGPGTRLTVL.

This clone was observed a handful of times. The chain joins TRBV7-9 to TRBJ1-1; D unresolved. Germline CDR1 SEHNR, CDR2 FQNEAQ (reference sequence). The CDR3 extends over 14 amino acids. V lost 5 bases, J lost 4 bases, and 14 bases lay in between. CDR3 region: CASSTNGGGTEAFF. CDR3 nucleotide sequence: TGTGCCAGCAGCACGAACGGAGGCGGCACTGAAGCTTTCTTT.

The sample holds a few counts of this clone. The chain couples TRBV5-1 to TRBJ2-4; 10 positions agree with TRBD2. Germline V gene sequence: CDR1 SGHRS, CDR2 YFSETQ. The CDR3 is made up of 16 amino acids. After removal of 5 bases from V and 5 bases from J, the junction contained 10 bases not matched to a gene. CDR3 in amino acids: CASRLAGVDFENIQYF. The CDR3 coding sequence is TGCGCCAGCAGGCTAGCGGGAGTGGATTTCGAAAACATTCAGTACTTC.

The V gene is TRBV28, the J gene TRBJ1-2, with D hard to call. The CDR3 consists of 13 residues. Germline V gene lookup returns CDR1 MDHEN and CDR2 SYDVKM. Trimming pared 7 bases from V and 4 bases from J, leaving 13 bases between. The CDR3 DNA reads as TGTGCCAGCATACAGCGGGATTCCTATGGCTACACCTTC. Protein product: CASIQRDSYGYTF.

This clone has just a few counts. The chain's CDR3 is CASSLAGLAAYEQYF. The CDR3 bases are TGTGCCAGCAGCTTAGCCGGACTAGCAGCATACGAGCAGTACTTC. This rearrangement joins TRBV7-9 to TRBJ2-7; 8 positions match TRBD2. Trimming at V came to 0 bases and at J to 4 bases, leaving 5 bases not matched to a gene. CDR1 SEHNR and CDR2 FQNEAQ come from the germline V gene (reference sequence). This CDR3 is built from 15 residues.

This clone was picked up a small number of times. V is TRBV18 and J is TRBJ2-3, with unresolved D. The CDR3 has 13 amino acids. Trimming took off 6 bases at V and 6 bases at J, with 13 bases between the two ends. Germline loops: CDR1 KGHSH, CDR2 LQKENI. The CDR3 loop is CASSHRLEDTQYF. In DNA, the CDR3 is TGTGCCAGCTCTCACCGCTTGGAGGATACGCAGTATTTT.

This clone was counted between two and nine times. The rearrangement uses TRBV9 and TRBJ2-1; TRBD2 matches 10 bases. Losses at the gene ends were 0 bases for V and 8 bases for J; bases not matched to a gene: 11. The CDR3 sequence is 17 residues long. The germline gives CDR1 SGDLS, CDR2 YYNGEE. CDR3 sequence (DNA): TGTGCCAGCAGCGTAGTCCCCCGAGCGGGAGGGTCGGATGAGCAGTTCTTC. Translating gives CASSVVPRAGGSDEQFF.

This sequence joins TRBV4-1 and TRBJ2-3, with 9 bases matching TRBD2. The CDR3 sequence is 18 residues long. Germline loops: CDR1 MGHRA, CDR2 YSYEKL. Trimming took 0 bases from V and 6 from J; bases not matched to a gene: 13. CDR3 DNA: TGCGCCAGCAGCCAAGAGCCCCGTGGCCTAGCGGGAACCGATACGCAGTATTTT. Amino acid sequence: CASSQEPRGLAGTDTQYF.

This clone showed up just a few times. This sequence joins TRBV6-5 and TRBJ1-2, with a possible D match to TRBD1 (5 bases). The V and J ends lost 5 bases and 8 bases respectively, with 18 bases between them. Germline V gene data show CDR1 as MNHEY and CDR2 as SVGAGI. The CDR3 covers 14 residues. The DNA of the CDR3 is TGTGCCAGCAGTCCCCGTAACACAGGAACGGGCTACACCTTC. Translated, it gives CASSPRNTGTGYTF.

This clone was detected only a few times. The rearrangement uses TRBV4-3 and TRBJ1-5; no definite D call. CDR3 length equals 13 residues. From germline, CDR1 is LGHNA and CDR2 YSLEER. V lost 1 base and J 6 bases, leaving 7 bases between the germline ends. CDR3 in DNA: TGCGCCAGCAGCCAAGGCGTGGTTCAGCCCCAGCATTTT. It is translated as CASSQGVVQPQHF.

In its sample, this clone was seen a few times. The V gene is TRBV4-2, the J gene TRBJ2-1, with 7 bases matching TRBD2. Germline V gene data show CDR1 as LGHNA and CDR2 as YNFKEQ. After removal of 4 bases from V and 13 bases from J, the junction contained 7 bases not matched to a gene. The CDR3 spans 12 residues. In nucleotides, the CDR3 is TGTGCCAGCAGCCCCATAGCGGGCGTCCAGTTCTTC. Protein: CASSPIAGVQFF.

The chain recombines TRBV7-8 with TRBJ2-7; 9 bases are a match to TRBD1. Germline CDR1 and CDR2: SGHVS and FQNEAQ. The CDR3 contains 14 residues. J was trimmed by 2 bases and V by 5 bases; bases with no gene match: 4. The CDR3 loop reads CASSRDRVTYEQYF. CDR3 bases: TGTGCCAGCAGCCGGGACAGGGTGACCTACGAGCAGTACTTC.

There are a few counts of this clone. The chain carries TRBV21-1 and TRBJ2-5; the table calls TRBD1, which could not be checked here. TRBV21-1 is deemed a pseudogene. The CDR3 loop spans 15 amino acids. The CDR3 region is CASKIRDRGKETQYF. CDR3 coding DNA: TGTGCCAGCAAAATCCGGGACAGGGGTAAAGAGACCCAGTACTTC.

V is TRBV28 and J is TRBJ2-3; no reliable D call. V was cut by 4 bases and J by 5 bases, with 7 bases left in between. This CDR3 has 12 residues. The germline CDR1 and CDR2 sequences are MDHEN and SYDVKM. The CDR3 coding sequence is TGTGCCAGCAGTTCCACCGGAGATACGCAGTATTTT. As protein: CASSSTGDTQYF.

This chain links TRBV4-3 with TRBJ2-5, with unresolved D. Germline lookup yields CDR1 LGHNA and CDR2 YSLEER. Between the trimmed V and J ends, which lost 4 bases and 5 bases, there was a span of 11 bases. The CDR3 sequence is 13 residues long. The CDR3 is CASSRAPGETQYF. The CDR3 nucleotides are TGCGCCAGCAGCCGGGCCCCTGGGGAGACCCAGTACTTC.

The CDR3 DNA sequence: TGTGCCAGCTCACCCCCCGGGGACACCATATATTTT. It codes for CASSPPGDTIYF. V is TRBV18 and J is TRBJ1-3; no reliable D call. Germline loops: CDR1 KGHSH, CDR2 LQKENI. Trimming took 3 bases from V and 8 from J, leaving 8 bases between them. This CDR3 contains 12 residues.

This clone was seen a handful of times. The chain recombines TRBV5-6 with TRBJ1-5; TRBD1 matches 9 bases. The CDR3 totals 15 residues. The germline CDR1 and CDR2 sequences are SGHDT and YYEEEE. After removal of 4 bases from V and 7 bases from J, the junction contained 9 bases not matched to a gene. The CDR3 spells CASSARDREKQPQHF. The CDR3 DNA sequence: TGTGCCAGCAGCGCCCGGGACAGGGAGAAGCAGCCCCAGCATTTT.

V and J are TRBV5-4 and TRBJ1-3, with D unresolved. The V end lost 1 base, the J end lost 0 bases, and 5 bases lay between the germline ends. This CDR3 spans 14 amino acids. Germline V gene sequence: CDR1 SGHNT, CDR2 YYREEE (reference sequence). The CDR3 DNA is TGTGCCAGCAGCTTGCGGAGCTCTGGAAACACCATATATTTT. This gives the protein CASSLRSSGNTIYF. The variable domain in full, with the rest retrieved from reference TRBV5-4 and TRBJ1-3, is ETGVTQSPTHLIKTRGQQVTLRCSSQSGHNTVSWYQQALGQGPQFIFQYYREEENGRGNFPPRFSGLQFPNYSSELNVNALELDDSALYLCASSLRSSGNTIYFGEGSWLTVV.

This clone was counted between two and nine times. V gene TRBV4-1 combines with J gene TRBJ1-2; D ambiguous. The CDR3 runs 15 residues. Trimming left V 0 bases short and J 8 bases short, with 16 bases between. Germline loops: CDR1 MGHRA, CDR2 YSYEKL. CDR3 residues: CASSQESTVLMGYTF. The DNA for the CDR3 is TGCGCCAGCAGCCAAGAGTCGACTGTCCTTATGGGCTACACCTTC.

Only a few counts were recorded for this clone. The chain recombines TRBV28 with TRBJ1-1; D not certain. The germline V gene encodes CDR1 MDHEN and CDR2 SYDVKM. Trimming took off 6 bases at V and 4 bases at J, with 9 bases between the two ends. This CDR3 has 12 residues. CDR3 in amino acids: CASSRHSTEAFF. CDR3 DNA: TGTGCCAGCAGCCGACATTCCACTGAAGCTTTCTTT.

The J gene is TRBJ1-1, the V gene TRBV7-9, with 8 bases aligning to TRBD1. This CDR3 has 13 amino acids. V lost 5 bases to trimming and J lost 4 bases; unmatched junction nucleotides: 3. Germline V gives CDR1 SEHNR, CDR2 FQNEAQ (reference sequence). CDR3 sequence: CASSPGQGTEAFF. CDR3 sequence (DNA): TGTGCCAGCAGCCCCGGACAGGGCACTGAAGCTTTCTTT.

This chain uses TRBV4-1 with TRBJ2-1; a weak D match, TRBD2 (6 bases). V was cut by 3 bases and J by 0 bases, with 18 bases left in between. The CDR3 sequence is 18 residues long. Germline V CDR1 and CDR2: MGHRA, YSYEKL. CDR3 DNA sequence: TGCGCCAGCAGCCATAAAGAGGGCGGGGTTAGCTCCTACAATGAGCAGTTCTTC. Translating it yields CASSHKEGGVSSYNEQFF.

The chain uses TRBV9 and TRBJ1-1; 7 bases fit TRBD1. Germline loops: CDR1 SGDLS, CDR2 YYNGEE. The CDR3 sequence is 14 residues long. The ends lost 2 bases at V and 2 bases at J; junction bases unmatched: 3. In DNA form, the CDR3 reads TGTGCCAGCAGCGTGGGACAGCCAAACACTGAAGCTTTCTTT. Amino acids: CASSVGQPNTEAFF.

The V gene is TRBV15, the J gene TRBJ2-1; 11 bases align to TRBD2. The trim removed 5 bases at V and 8 bases at J, leaving 14 bases unmatched. CDR1 LNHNV and CDR2 YYDKDF come from the germline V gene (reference sequence). There are 17 residues in the CDR3. CDR3 nucleotides: TGTGCCACCAGCCGCTCCTTTGGTAGCGGGAGGGCCGATGAGCAGTTCTTC. This encodes CATSRSFGSGRADEQFF. The entire variable domain, with the rest obtained from reference TRBV15 and TRBJ2-1, is as follows: DAMVIQNPRYQVTQFGKPVTLSCSQTLNHNVMYWYQQKSSQAPKLLFHYYDKDFNNEADTPDNFQSRRPNTSFCFLDIRSPGLGDTAMYLCATSRSFGSGRADEQFFGPGTRLTVL.

The CDR3 spells CASSLGVGGVSEKLFF. CDR3 DNA: TGTGCCAGCAGTTTAGGGGTGGGGGGTGTTAGTGAAAAACTGTTTTTT. The rearrangement links TRBV27 to TRBJ1-4; TRBD1 is a possible D gene (5 bases). The CDR3 has 16 amino acids. The germline gives CDR1 MNHEY, CDR2 SMNVEV (reference sequence). With 2 bases removed from V and 7 bases from J, the gap between germline ends came to 17 bases.

The DNA for the CDR3 is TGTGCCAGCAGCCCCGGCCGGGACTACTTCTACGAGCAGTACTTC. The encoded protein is CASSPGRDYFYEQYF. The V call is TRBV9, the J call TRBJ2-7, with 7 nucleotides matching TRBD2. The CDR3 runs to 15 residues. J lost 3 bases, V lost 4 bases, and 10 bases had no gene match. Germline V lookup: CDR1 SGDLS, CDR2 YYNGEE.

This clone turned up a few times. This chain uses TRBV14 with TRBJ2-3; 7 bases agree with TRBD2. V lost 1 base and J lost 6; bases outside the gene matches: 7. Germline-derived CDR1 and CDR2 are SGHDN and FVKESK. The length of the CDR3 is 15 residues. In DNA form, the CDR3 reads TGTGCCAGCAGCCAAGGCGGGAGCACTGGGGATACGCAGTATTTT. The encoded protein is CASSQGGSTGDTQYF.

This clone was seen a few times. This chain joins TRBV4-3 and TRBJ2-2; D is unresolved. Germline values: CDR1 LGHNA, CDR2 YSLEER. The CDR3 is 16 residues long. The V gene lost 3 bases and the J gene lost 2 bases, with 13 bases spanning the gap. The CDR3 DNA is TGCGCCAGCAGCCACCTCACCGGTTCCAACACCGGGGAGCTGTTTTTT. Amino acids: CASSHLTGSNTGELFF.